This TCR beta chain appears in the sequencing data of a study of CD8 T cells in ankylosing spondylitis. This clonotype was seen more than once but under ten times. Its specificity is not known. TCRdb recomputed calls from the 5' RACE reads with MiXCR, one row per CDR3 protein. The sample contains around 330,000 distinct CDR3 sequences, 11% of which appear only once. This CDR3 region has 15 residues. The J segment lost 5 bases and the V segment lost 4 bases, leaving 9 bases of the junction unmatched. Notes on the study in general: One TCR beta motif, made up of under ten highly homologous variants, appeared characteristic of ankylosing spondylitis blood.

This receptor was taken from a female donor with ankylosing spondylitis or in good health (not recorded which). The specimen was blood, either unsorted or a sorted T cell fraction (not recorded which). The V and J genes are TRBV12-3 or TRBV12-4 and TRBJ2-5, with 8 bases matching TRBD1. Here the CDR3 DNA reads TGTGCCAGCAGTTCTCGGAGCAGGGGGCTCGAGACCCAGTACTTC. Protein sequence: CASSSRSRGLETQYF.